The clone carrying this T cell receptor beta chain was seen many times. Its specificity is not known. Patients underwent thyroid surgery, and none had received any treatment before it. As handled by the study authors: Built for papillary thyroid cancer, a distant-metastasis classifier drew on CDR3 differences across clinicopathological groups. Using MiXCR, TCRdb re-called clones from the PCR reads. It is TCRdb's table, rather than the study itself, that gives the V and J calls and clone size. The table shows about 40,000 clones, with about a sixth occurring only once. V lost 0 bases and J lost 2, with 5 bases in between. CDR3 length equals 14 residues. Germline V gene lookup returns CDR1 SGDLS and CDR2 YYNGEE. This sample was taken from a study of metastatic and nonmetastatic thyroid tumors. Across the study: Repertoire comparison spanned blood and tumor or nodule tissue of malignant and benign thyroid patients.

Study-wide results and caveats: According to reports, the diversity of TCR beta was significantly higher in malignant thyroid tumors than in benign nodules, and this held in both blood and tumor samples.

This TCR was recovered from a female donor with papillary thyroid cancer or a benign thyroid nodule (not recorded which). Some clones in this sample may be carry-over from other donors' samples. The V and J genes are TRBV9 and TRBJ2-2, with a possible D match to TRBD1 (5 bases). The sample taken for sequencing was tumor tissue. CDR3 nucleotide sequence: TGTGCCAGCAGCGTAGGGACAAACACCGGGGAGCTGTTTTTT. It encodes CASSVGTNTGELFF.